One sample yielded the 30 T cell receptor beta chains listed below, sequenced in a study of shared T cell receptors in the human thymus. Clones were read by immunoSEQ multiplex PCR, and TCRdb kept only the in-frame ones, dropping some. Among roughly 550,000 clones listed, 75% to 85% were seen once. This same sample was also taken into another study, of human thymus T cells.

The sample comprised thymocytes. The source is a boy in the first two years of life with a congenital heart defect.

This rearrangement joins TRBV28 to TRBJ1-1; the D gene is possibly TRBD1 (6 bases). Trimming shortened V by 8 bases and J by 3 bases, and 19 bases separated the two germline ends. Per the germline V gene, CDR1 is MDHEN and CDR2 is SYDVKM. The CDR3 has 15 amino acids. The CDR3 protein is CASDGGGGIDTEAFF. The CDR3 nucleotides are TGTGCCAGCGACGGGGGGGGCGGAATAGACACTGAAGCTTTCTTT.

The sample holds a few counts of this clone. The CDR3 DNA follows: TGTGCCAGTAGTATAGGGGACAGGGGCACAGATACGCAGTATTTT. Translation gives CASSIGDRGTDTQYF. This chain uses TRBV19 with TRBJ2-3; 9 bases align to TRBD1. V shed 1 base and J 1 base; nucleotides not matched to a gene: 0. This CDR3 is built from 15 residues. Germline loops: CDR1 LNHDA, CDR2 SQIVND (reference sequence).

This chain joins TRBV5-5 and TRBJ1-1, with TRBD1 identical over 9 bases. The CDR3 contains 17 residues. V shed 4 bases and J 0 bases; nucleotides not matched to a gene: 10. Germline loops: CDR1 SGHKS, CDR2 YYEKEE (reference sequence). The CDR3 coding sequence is TGTGCCAGCAGCCCCGTCCCGGGACAGGGAATGAACACTGAAGCTTTCTTT. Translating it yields CASSPVPGQGMNTEAFF.

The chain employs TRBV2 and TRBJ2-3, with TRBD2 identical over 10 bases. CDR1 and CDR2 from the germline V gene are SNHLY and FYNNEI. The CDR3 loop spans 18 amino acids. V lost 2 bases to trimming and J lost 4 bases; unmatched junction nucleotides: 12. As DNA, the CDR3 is TGTGCCAGCAGTGAAAGCGGAGCGGGAGGGCATCGTCCAGATACGCAGTATTTT. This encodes CASSESGAGGHRPDTQYF. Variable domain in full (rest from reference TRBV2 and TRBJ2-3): EPEVTQTPSHQVTQMGQEVILRCVPISNHLYFYWYRQILGQKVEFLVSFYNNEISEKSEIFDDQFSVERPDGSNFTLKIRSTKLEDSAMYFCASSESGAGGHRPDTQYFGPGTRLTVL.

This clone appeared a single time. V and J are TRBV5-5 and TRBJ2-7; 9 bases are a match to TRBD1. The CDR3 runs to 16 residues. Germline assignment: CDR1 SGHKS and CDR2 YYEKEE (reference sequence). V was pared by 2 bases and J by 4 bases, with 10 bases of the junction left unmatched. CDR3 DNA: TGTGCCAGCAGCTTAAGAAACGGGACAGGGATTTACGAGCAGTACTTC. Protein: CASSLRNGTGIYEQYF.

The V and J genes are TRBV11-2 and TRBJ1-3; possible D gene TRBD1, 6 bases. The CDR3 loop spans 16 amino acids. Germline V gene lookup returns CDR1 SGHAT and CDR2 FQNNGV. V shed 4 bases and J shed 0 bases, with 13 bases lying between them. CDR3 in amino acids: CASSSDRQSSGNTIYF. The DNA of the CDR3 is TGTGCCAGCAGCTCCGACAGGCAGAGCTCTGGAAACACCATATATTTT.

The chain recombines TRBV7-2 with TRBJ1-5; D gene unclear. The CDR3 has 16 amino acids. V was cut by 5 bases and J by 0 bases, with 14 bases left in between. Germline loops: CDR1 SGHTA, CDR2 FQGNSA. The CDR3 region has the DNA TGTGCCAGCAGCCCTTATGGGAGATCTAGCAATCAGCCCCAGCATTTT. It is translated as CASSPYGRSSNQPQHF.

CDR3 amino acids: CASSLDAAGAQGHYNEQFF. The CDR3 DNA reads as TGTGCCAGCAGCTTAGATGCGGCCGGCGCACAGGGACACTACAATGAGCAGTTCTTC. The chain employs TRBV11-2 and TRBJ2-1, with a possible D match to TRBD1 (6 bases). The length of the CDR3 is 19 residues. Per germline, CDR1 SGHAT and CDR2 FQNNGV. Trimming removed 0 bases at V and 3 bases at J, with 21 bases between.

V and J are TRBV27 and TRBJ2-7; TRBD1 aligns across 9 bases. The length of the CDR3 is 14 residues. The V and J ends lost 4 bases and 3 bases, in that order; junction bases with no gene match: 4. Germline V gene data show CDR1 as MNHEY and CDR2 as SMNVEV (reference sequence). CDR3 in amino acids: CASSWTGAGYEQYF. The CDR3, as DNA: TGTGCCAGCAGTTGGACAGGGGCCGGCTACGAGCAGTACTTC.

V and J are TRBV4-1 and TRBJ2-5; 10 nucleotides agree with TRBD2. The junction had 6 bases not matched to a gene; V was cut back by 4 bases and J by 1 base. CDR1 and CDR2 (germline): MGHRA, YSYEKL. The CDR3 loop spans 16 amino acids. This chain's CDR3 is CASSPARLAGQETQYF. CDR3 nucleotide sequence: TGCGCCAGCAGCCCAGCACGACTAGCGGGCCAAGAGACCCAGTACTTC.

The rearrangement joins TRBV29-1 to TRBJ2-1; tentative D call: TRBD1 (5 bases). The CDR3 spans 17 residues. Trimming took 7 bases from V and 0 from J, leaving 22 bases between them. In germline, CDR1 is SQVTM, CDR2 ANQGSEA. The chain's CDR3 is CSARWARTPSSYNEQFF. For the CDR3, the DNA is TGCAGCGCCCGGTGGGCTCGGACACCAAGCTCCTACAATGAGCAGTTCTTC.

CDR3: CASSTRRGLVDIQYF. As DNA, the CDR3 is TGTGCCAGCAGTACGAGAAGGGGCCTGGTCGACATTCAGTACTTC. This chain uses TRBV6-5 with TRBJ2-4; weak D call: TRBD1 (5 bases). This CDR3 contains 15 residues. The germline CDR1 and CDR2 sequences are MNHEY and SVGAGI. Trimming cost V 5 bases and J 8 bases, with 19 bases left between them.

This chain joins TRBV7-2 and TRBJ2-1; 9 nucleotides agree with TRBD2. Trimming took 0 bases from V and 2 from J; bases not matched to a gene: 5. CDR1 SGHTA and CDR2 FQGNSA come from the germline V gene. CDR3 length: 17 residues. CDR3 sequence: CASSLARLAGTYNEQFF. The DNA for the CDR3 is TGTGCCAGCAGCTTAGCGCGTCTAGCGGGAACCTACAATGAGCAGTTCTTC.

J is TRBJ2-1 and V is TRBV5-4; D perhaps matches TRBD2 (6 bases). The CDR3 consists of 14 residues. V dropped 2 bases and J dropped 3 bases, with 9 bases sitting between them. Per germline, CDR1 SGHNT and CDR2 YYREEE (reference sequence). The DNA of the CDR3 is TGTGCCAGCAGCTTTAGGCGGGACTACAATGAGCAGTTCTTC. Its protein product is CASSFRRDYNEQFF.

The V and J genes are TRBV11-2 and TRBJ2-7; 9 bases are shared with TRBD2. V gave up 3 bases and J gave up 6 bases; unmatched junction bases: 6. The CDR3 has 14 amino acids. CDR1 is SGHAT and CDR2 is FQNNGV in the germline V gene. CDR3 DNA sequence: TGTGCCAGCAGCTTTCACCTAGCGGGAATCGAGCAGTACTTC. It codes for CASSFHLAGIEQYF.

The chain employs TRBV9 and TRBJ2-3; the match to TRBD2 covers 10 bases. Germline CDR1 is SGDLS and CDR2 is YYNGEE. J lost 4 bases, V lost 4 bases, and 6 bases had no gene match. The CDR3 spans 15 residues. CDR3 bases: TGTGCCAGCAGCATCCCAGCGGGAGGGCCAGATACGCAGTATTTT. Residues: CASSIPAGGPDTQYF.

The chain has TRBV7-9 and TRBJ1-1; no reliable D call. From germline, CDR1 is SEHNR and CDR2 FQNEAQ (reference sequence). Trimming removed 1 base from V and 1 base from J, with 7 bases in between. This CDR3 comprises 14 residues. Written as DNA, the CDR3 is TGTGCCAGCAGCTTAGTACGGGGGAACACTGAAGCTTTCTTT. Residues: CASSLVRGNTEAFF. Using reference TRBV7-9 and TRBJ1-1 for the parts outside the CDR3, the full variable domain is DTGVSQNPRHKITKRGQNVTFRCDPISEHNRLYWYRQTLGQGPEFLTYFQNEAQLEKSRLLSDRFSAERPKGSFSTLEIQRTEQGDSAMYLCASSLVRGNTEAFFGQGTRLTVV.

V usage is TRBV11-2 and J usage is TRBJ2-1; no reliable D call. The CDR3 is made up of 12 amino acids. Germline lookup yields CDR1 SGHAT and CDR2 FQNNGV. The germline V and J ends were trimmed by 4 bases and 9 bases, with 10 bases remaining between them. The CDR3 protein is CASSSNYREQFF. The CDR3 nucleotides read TGTGCCAGCAGCTCCAACTACCGTGAGCAGTTCTTC.

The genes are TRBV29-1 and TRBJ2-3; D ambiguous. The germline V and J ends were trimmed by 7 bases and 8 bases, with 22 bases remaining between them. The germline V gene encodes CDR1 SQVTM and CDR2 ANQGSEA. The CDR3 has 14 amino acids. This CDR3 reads CSDPILDSNGTQYF. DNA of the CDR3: TGCAGCGACCCCATCTTAGATTCCAACGGTACGCAGTATTTT.

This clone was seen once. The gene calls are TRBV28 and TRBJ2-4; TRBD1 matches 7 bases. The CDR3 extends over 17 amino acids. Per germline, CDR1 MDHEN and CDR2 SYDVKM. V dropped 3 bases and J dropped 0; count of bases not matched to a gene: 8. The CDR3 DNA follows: TGTGCCAGCAGTTTCCCTGGGACAGCCCTAGCCAAAAACATTCAGTACTTC. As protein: CASSFPGTALAKNIQYF.

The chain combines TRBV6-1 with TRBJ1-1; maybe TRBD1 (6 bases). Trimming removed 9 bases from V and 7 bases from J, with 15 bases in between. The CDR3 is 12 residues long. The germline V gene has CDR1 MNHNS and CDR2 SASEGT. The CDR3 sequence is CASTDRSYEAFF. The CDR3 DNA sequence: TGTGCCAGTACGGACAGAAGTTATGAAGCTTTCTTT.

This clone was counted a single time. CDR3 in DNA: TGTGCCAGCAGTGACCTCGGGCAGGTCCGAGGGGGCTATGGCTACACCTTC. Translation: CASSDLGQVRGGYGYTF. The V call is TRBV6-1, the J call TRBJ1-2; D is perhaps TRBD1 (6 bases). Trimming pared 3 bases from V and 4 bases from J, leaving 21 bases between. From germline, CDR1 is MNHNS and CDR2 SASEGT. The CDR3 runs to 17 residues.

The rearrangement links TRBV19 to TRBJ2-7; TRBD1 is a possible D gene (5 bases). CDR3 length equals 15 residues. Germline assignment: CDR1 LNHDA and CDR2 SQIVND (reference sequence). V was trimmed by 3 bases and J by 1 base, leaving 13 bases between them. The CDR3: CASSIRGTDSYEQYF. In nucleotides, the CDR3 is TGTGCCAGTAGTATTAGGGGTACAGATTCCTACGAGCAGTACTTC.

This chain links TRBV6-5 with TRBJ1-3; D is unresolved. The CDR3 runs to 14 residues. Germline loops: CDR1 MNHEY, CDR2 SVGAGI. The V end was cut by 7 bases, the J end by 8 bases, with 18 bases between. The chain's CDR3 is CASTYEAGSDTIYF. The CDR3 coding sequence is TGTGCCAGCACCTACGAGGCTGGGTCGGACACCATATATTTT.

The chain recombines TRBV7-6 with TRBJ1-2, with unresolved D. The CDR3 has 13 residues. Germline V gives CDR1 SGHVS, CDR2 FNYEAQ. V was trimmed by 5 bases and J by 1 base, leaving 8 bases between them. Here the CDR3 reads CASSPTLNYGYTF. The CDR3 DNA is TGTGCCAGCAGCCCGACACTTAACTATGGCTACACCTTC.

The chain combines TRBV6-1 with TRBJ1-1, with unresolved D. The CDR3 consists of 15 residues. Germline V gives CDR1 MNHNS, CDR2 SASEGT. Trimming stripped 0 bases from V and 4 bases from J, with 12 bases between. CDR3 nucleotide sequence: TGTGCCAGCAGTGAAGCGGCAGTTGAGGGCACTGAAGCTTTCTTT. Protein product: CASSEAAVEGTEAFF.

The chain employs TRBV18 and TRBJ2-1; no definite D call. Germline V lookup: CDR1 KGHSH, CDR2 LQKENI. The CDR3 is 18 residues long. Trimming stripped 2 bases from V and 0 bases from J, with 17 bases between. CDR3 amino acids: CASSPGSYYPSSYNEQFF. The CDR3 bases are TGTGCCAGCTCACCAGGGTCATACTACCCAAGCTCCTACAATGAGCAGTTCTTC.

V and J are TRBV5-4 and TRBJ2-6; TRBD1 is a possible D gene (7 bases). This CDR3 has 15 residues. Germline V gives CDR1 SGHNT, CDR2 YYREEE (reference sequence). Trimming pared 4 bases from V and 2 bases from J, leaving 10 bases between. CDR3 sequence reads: CASSPRGAGANVLTF. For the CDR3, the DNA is TGTGCCAGCAGCCCCAGGGGGGCTGGGGCCAACGTCCTGACTTTC.

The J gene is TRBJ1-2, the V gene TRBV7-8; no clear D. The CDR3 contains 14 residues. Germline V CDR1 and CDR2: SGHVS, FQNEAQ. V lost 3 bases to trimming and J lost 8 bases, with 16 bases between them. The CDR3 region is CASSFHRVPPGYTF. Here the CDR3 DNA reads TGTGCCAGCAGCTTCCACCGGGTCCCTCCGGGCTACACCTTC.

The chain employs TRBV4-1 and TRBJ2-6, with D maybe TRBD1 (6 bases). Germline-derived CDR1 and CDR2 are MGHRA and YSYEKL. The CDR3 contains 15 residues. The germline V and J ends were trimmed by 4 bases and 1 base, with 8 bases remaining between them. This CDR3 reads CASSPTGSGANVLTF. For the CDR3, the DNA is TGCGCCAGCAGCCCTACAGGGTCTGGGGCCAACGTCCTGACTTTC.